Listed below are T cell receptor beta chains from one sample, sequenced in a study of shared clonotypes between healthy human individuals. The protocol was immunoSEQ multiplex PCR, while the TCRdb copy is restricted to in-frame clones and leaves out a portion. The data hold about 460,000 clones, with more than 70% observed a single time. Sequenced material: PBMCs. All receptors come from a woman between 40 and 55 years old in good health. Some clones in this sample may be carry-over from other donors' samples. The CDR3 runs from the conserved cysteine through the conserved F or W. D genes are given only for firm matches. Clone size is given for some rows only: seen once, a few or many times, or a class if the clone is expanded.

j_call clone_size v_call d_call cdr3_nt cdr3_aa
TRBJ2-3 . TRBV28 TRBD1 TGTGCCAGCAGTACTACCGGGACAGGGTTTTCAGATACGCAGTATTTT CASSTTGTGFSDTQYF
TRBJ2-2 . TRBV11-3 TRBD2 TGTGCCAGCAGTCCGAGGGCGGGAGATGGCACCGGGGAGCTGTTTTTT CASSPRAGDGTGELFF
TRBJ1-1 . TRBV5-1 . TGCGCCAGCAGCTTGGCGTCCGACACTGAAGCTTTCTTT CASSLASDTEAFF
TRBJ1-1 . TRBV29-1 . TGCAGCGTCGTTCTAACCCGGGGTGGGATTGAAGCTTTCTTT CSVVLTRGGIEAFF
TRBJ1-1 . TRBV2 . TGTGCCTCCTGCAGGGCCGTGAACACTGAAGCTTTCTTT CASCRAVNTEAFF
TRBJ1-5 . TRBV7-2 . TGTGCCAGCAGCTTACGGTTGGGGCAAGGGAAATTGCATTTT CASSLRLGQGKLHF
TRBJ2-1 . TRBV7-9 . TGTGCCAGCAGCGGAGAGAGGGGTCCCTCCTACAATGAGCAGTTCTTC CASSGERGPSYNEQFF
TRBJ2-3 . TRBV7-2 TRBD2 TGTGCCAGCAGCTTACTAGCGGGGGATTCGGATACGCAGTATTTT CASSLLAGDSDTQYF
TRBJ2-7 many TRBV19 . TGTGCCAGTAGTATAAGCATAGGAGCCTACGAGCAGTACTTC CASSISIGAYEQYF
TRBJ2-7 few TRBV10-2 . TGCGCCAGCACCAAAGACAGGTTGTACGAGCAGTACTTC CASTKDRLYEQYF
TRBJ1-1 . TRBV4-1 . TGCGCCAGCAGCACTCCCGGGGGGAACACTGAAGCTTTCTTT CASSTPGGNTEAFF
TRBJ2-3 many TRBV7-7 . TGTGCCAGCAGCTCGGGAGTTTCTGCAGATACGCAGTATTTT CASSSGVSADTQYF
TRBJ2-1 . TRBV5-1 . TGCGCCAGCAGCTTGGAGGGCTCCTCAGGGAGCTCCTACAATGAGCAGTTCTTC CASSLEGSSGSSYNEQFF
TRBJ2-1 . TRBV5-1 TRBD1 TGCGCCAGCAGCAAGAATGGGCAGGGGGCCTCCAATGAGCAGTTCTTC CASSKNGQGASNEQFF
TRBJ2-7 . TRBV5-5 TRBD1 TGTGCCAGCAGCGTTACCGGGACAGGGGGCGGGAGGCAGTACTTC CASSVTGTGGGRQYF
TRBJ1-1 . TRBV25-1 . TGTGCCAGCACGACAGGGAACACTGAAGCTTTCTTT CASTTGNTEAFF
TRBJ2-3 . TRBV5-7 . TGTGCCAGCAGCTTGTTTCTTGCTAGGGGTTTAGCAGATACGCAGTATTTT CASSLFLARGLADTQYF
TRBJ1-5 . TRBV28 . TGTGCCAGCAGTTTATCGTACAGGATGCCGGGCCAGCCCCAGCATTTT CASSLSYRMPGQPQHF
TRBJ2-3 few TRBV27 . TGTGCCAGCAGTCCACGGACAGACGCTTCAAATACGCAGTATTTT CASSPRTDASNTQYF
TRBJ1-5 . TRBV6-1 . TGTGCCAGCAGCACAGATACTAGCAATCAGCCCCAGCATTTT CASSTDTSNQPQHF
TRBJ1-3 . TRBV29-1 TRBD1 TGCAGCCCTTTCGACAGGGTTGGAAACACCATATATTTT CSPFDRVGNTIYF
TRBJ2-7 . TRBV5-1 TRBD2 TGCGCCAGCAGCGAGGCAGGTAGCGGGGGACCGCGGCAGTACTTC CASSEAGSGGPRQYF
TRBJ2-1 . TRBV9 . TGTGCCAGCACCCCTCGGGACGGAGCCTACAATGAGCAGTTCTTC CASTPRDGAYNEQFF
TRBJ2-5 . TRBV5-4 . TGTGCCAGCAGCTTGCAACTGCAAGAGACCCAGTACTTC CASSLQLQETQYF
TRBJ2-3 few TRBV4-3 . TGCGCCAGCAGCCAAGAACACACCGACACAGATACGCAGTATTTT CASSQEHTDTDTQYF
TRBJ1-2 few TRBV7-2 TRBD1 TGTGCCAGCAGCACTAGCTGGGACAGAAAGACCTTC CASSTSWDRKTF
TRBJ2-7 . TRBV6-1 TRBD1 TGTGCCAGCAGTGATTTGGACAGGGGAAGCGAGCAGTACTTC CASSDLDRGSEQYF
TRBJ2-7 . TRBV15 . TGTGCCACCAGGGCGGGTGCGGGGCTCTACGAGCAGTACTTC CATRAGAGLYEQYF
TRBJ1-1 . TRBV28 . TGTGCCAGCAGAATGGGGGGCACGGACACTGAAGCTTTCTTT CASRMGGTDTEAFF
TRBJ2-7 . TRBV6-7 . TGTGCCAGCAGTTACAAAGGGGTCGAGCAGTACTTC CASSYKGVEQYF
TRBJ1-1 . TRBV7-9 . TGTGCCAGCAGCGAAACCGGGGGGACTGAAGCTTTCTTT CASSETGGTEAFF
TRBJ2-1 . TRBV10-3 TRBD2 TGTGCCATCAAGACTAGCGGGCCCGACAATGAGCAGTTCTTC CAIKTSGPDNEQFF
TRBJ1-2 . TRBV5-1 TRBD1 TGCGCCAGCAGCTTGGGACAGACTAACAGGGGATATGGCTACACCTTC CASSLGQTNRGYGYTF
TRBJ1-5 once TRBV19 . TGTGCCAGTAGTCGACTCTATAGCAATCAGCCCCAGCATTTT CASSRLYSNQPQHF
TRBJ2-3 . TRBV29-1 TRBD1 TGCAGCCTAAGCGGGACAGGGGACACAGATACGCAGTATTTT CSLSGTGDTDTQYF
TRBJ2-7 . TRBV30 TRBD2 TGTGCCTGGAGCAATAGCGGGCACGTGCAGTACTTC CAWSNSGHVQYF
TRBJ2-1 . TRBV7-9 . TGTGCCAGCAGTTTCTCCGAAAGGGACAATGAGCAGTTCTTC CASSFSERDNEQFF
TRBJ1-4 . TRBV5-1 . TGCGCCAGCAGCGATGCCAGGGGCGGGTATGAAAAACTGTTTTTT CASSDARGGYEKLFF
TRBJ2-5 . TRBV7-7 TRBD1 TGTGCCAGCAGCGCCGGGACAGGGGAAGGGGAGACCCAGTACTTC CASSAGTGEGETQYF
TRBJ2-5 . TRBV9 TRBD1 TGTGCCAGCAGCGCCGGGACAGGTGTTGGTACCCAGTACTTC CASSAGTGVGTQYF